The entry that follows covers one T cell receptor beta chain sequence. The CDR3 sequence is 14 residues long. V was trimmed by 1 base and J by 1 base, leaving 6 bases between them. Germline V CDR1 and CDR2: SGHVS, FNYEAQ. The sample originates from a study of blood T cell repertoires in COVID-19. Study information: There were acute and convalescent COVID-19 samples, and they came from the United States, Italy and Spain. PBMCs, B-cell-depleted T cells, or T cells provided the cDNA or gDNA that made up the material.

Original analysis: Nucleated cell number was recorded as an estimate derived from reference gene primer amplification. Sequencing was performed with immunoSEQ multiplex PCR; in TCRdb, only in-frame clones are kept and a portion is missing. The V and J calls and clone size are taken from that table; D and trimming were inferred from the DNA. The sample lists approximately 200,000 clones, about nine tenths occurring once. This TCR was sampled from a woman aged 25 to 39 with acute or convalescent COVID-19. The chain has TRBV7-6 and TRBJ2-3; the D gene is possibly TRBD1 (5 bases). What was sequenced was peripheral blood. CDR3 sequence: CASSLVGGTDTQYF. The CDR3 region has the DNA TGTGCCAGCAGCTTAGTAGGGGGCACAGATACGCAGTATTTT.